This entry is about one T cell receptor (beta chain). Indicated time point: peripheral blood 6 weeks after treatment start. The data stem from a study of PD-L1 blockade in urothelial cancer. Across the study: Blood analysis took place 3 weeks (second dose) and 6 weeks after treatment start.

Trimming pared 1 base from V and 1 base from J, leaving 5 bases between. Germline V gives CDR1 SGDLS, CDR2 YYNGEE. This CDR3 comprises 13 residues. Method: immunoSEQ multiplex PCR; TCRdb's copy keeps in-frame clones and lacks some. Of around 110,000 clones listed, less than 95% are singletons. The sequenced sample was PBMCs, obtained around atezolizumab (anti-PD-L1) treatment. The source is a man aged 60-69 years with urothelial cancer. The gene calls are TRBV9 and TRBJ1-2; D gene unclear. CDR3 DNA sequence: TGTGCCAGCAGCGTAACGGTTAACTATGGCTACACCTTC. Translated: CASSVTVNYGYTF.